The 28 T cell receptor beta chains presented below share a single source sample, sequenced in a study of glioma-infiltrating T cells after dendritic cell vaccination. Documented time point: after dendritic cell vaccination, including at tumor progression/relapse. Libraries were prepared by immunoSEQ multiplex PCR; TCRdb keeps only in-frame clonotypes and omits some of them. In the table there are 99,000 or so clones, 85% to 90% of which are singletons. Sequencing used blood, obtained after dendritic cell vaccination. The receptors stem from a human donor with glioblastoma.

The CDR3, as DNA: TGTGCCAGCAGTGAAGGAGCGGGTAACGATGAGCAGTTCTTC. Protein sequence: CASSEGAGNDEQFF. The chain employs TRBV2 and TRBJ2-1; maybe TRBD2 (6 bases). Trimming stripped 1 base from V and 8 bases from J, with 12 bases between. Germline CDR1 reads SNHLY; CDR2 reads FYNNEI. The CDR3 has 14 residues.

The count of this clone is one. The chain employs TRBV19 and TRBJ1-2, with a possible D match to TRBD1 (6 bases). The V gene lost 0 bases and the J gene lost 7 bases, with 18 bases spanning the gap. Germline lookup yields CDR1 LNHDA and CDR2 SQIVND (reference sequence). The CDR3 covers 16 residues. The CDR3 DNA sequence: TGTGCCAGTAGTATAGATCGTCTCAGGGGCGAGGCTGGCTACACCTTC. Amino acids: CASSIDRLRGEAGYTF.

The rearrangement joins TRBV30 to TRBJ1-6, with D possibly matching TRBD1 (6 bases). V was clipped by 3 bases and J by 8 bases, with 14 bases between them. The CDR3 runs 14 residues. CDR1 GTSNPN and CDR2 SVGIG come from the germline V gene (reference sequence). The CDR3 loop is CAWSSGQKDSPLHF. CDR3 DNA sequence: TGTGCCTGGAGCTCCGGACAGAAAGATTCACCCCTCCACTTT.

This clone has only a few counts. The V and J genes are TRBV9 and TRBJ1-1, with D possibly matching TRBD1 (6 bases). Germline CDR1 reads SGDLS; CDR2 reads YYNGEE. The CDR3 sequence is 17 residues long. Trimming pared 0 bases from V and 0 bases from J, leaving 15 bases between. The chain's CDR3 is CASSVGVGALMNTEAFF. The CDR3 DNA reads as TGTGCCAGCAGCGTAGGGGTGGGGGCCCTAATGAACACTGAAGCTTTCTTT.

This sequence joins TRBV7-9 and TRBJ1-2, with 9 bases that match TRBD1. CDR1 SEHNR and CDR2 FQNEAQ come from the germline V gene (reference sequence). This CDR3 spans 16 amino acids. The V gene end was trimmed by 4 bases and the J gene end by 6 bases; junction bases not matched to a gene: 12. The CDR3 here is CASSSGTGLGFDGYTF. The CDR3 nucleotides are TGTGCCAGCAGCTCTGGGACAGGGTTAGGATTCGATGGCTACACCTTC.

As to this clone: The sample holds other DNA sequences that translate to the same CDR3. This chain connects TRBV30 to TRBJ2-3; D uncertain. V lost 0 bases and J lost 5, with 6 bases in between. Germline-derived CDR1 and CDR2 are GTSNPN and SVGIG (reference sequence). The CDR3 spans 12 residues. CDR3 nucleotide sequence: TGTGCCTGGAGTGTATCGGGAGATACGCAGTATTTT. It is translated as CAWSVSGDTQYF.

The rearrangement joins TRBV2 to TRBJ2-7, with D unresolved. Germline CDR1 and CDR2: SNHLY and FYNNEI. The length of the CDR3 is 12 residues. Trimming removed 1 base from V and 4 bases from J, with 5 bases in between. The CDR3 here is CASSEEHYEQYF. The CDR3 coding sequence is TGTGCCAGCAGTGAAGAACATTACGAGCAGTACTTC.

This sequence joins TRBV9 and TRBJ1-5; unclear D gene. Germline CDR1 and CDR2: SGDLS and YYNGEE. This CDR3 is built from 15 residues. Trimming took 0 bases from V and 3 from J, leaving 10 bases between them. CDR3 residues: CASSVGPDNNQPQHF. In DNA form, the CDR3 reads TGTGCCAGCAGCGTAGGCCCAGACAACAATCAGCCCCAGCATTTT.

The rearrangement links TRBV18 to TRBJ1-6, with 9 bases matching TRBD1. CDR1 KGHSH and CDR2 LQKENI come from the germline V gene. This CDR3 contains 17 residues. The V segment lost 2 bases and the J segment 9 bases; nucleotides outside the gene matches: 11. CDR3 sequence reads: CASSPGTGLSSASPLHF. The CDR3 DNA reads as TGTGCCAGCTCACCAGGGACAGGGTTATCTTCTGCTTCACCCCTCCACTTT. Using reference TRBV18 and TRBJ1-6 for the parts outside the CDR3, the full variable domain is NAGVMQNPRHLVRRRGQEARLRCSPMKGHSHVYWYRQLPEEGLKFMVYLQKENIIDESGMPKERFSAEFPKEGPSILRIQQVVRGDSAAYFCASSPGTGLSSASPLHFGNGTRLTVT.

This chain uses TRBV6-1 with TRBJ2-7; possibly TRBD1 for D (6 bases). Germline loops: CDR1 MNHNS, CDR2 SASEGT. This CDR3 is built from 13 residues. The germline V and J ends were trimmed by 4 bases and 3 bases, with 10 bases remaining between them. CDR3 DNA sequence: TGTGCCAGCAGTGGGGGACACCTCTACGAGCAGTACTTC. Protein sequence: CASSGGHLYEQYF.

The chain uses TRBV7-9 and TRBJ1-6; a possible D gene is TRBD1 (5 bases). Germline assignment: CDR1 SEHNR and CDR2 FQNEAQ (reference sequence). V lost 6 bases and J 8 bases, leaving 14 bases between the germline ends. The CDR3 runs to 14 residues. The DNA of the CDR3 is TGTGCCAGCAGTGGGGGGTGGGTCGATTCACCCCTCCACTTT. The encoded protein is CASSGGWVDSPLHF.

V usage is TRBV5-4 and J usage is TRBJ1-4; 10 nucleotides line up with TRBD1. The germline V gene encodes CDR1 SGHNT and CDR2 YYREEE (reference sequence). After removal of 4 bases from V and 7 bases from J, the junction contained 7 bases not matched to a gene. This CDR3 spans 15 amino acids. CDR3 amino acids: CASSRRQGAAEKLFF. CDR3 coding DNA: TGTGCCAGCAGCCGACGACAGGGGGCGGCTGAAAAACTGTTTTTT.

In regard to this clone: A junction end diverges from the germline sequence, so it may reflect a read error. V and J are TRBV19 and TRBJ2-3; 9 nucleotides align to TRBD2. CDR1 LNHDA and CDR2 SQIVND come from the germline V gene (reference sequence). CDR3 length: 16 residues. The CDR3 reads CAGSKGAGGFTDTQYF. CDR3 bases: TGTGCCGGTAGCAAAGGGGCGGGGGGGTTCACAGATACGCAGTATTTT.

This rearrangement joins TRBV6-5 to TRBJ1-1; 8 bases are a match to TRBD1. The germline CDR1 and CDR2 sequences are MNHEY and SVGAGI. The CDR3 is 15 residues long. Trimming at V came to 2 bases and at J to 1 base, leaving 3 bases not matched to a gene. CDR3 sequence reads: CASSYRGQGNTEAFF. The DNA for the CDR3 is TGTGCCAGCAGTTACCGTGGACAGGGGAACACTGAAGCTTTCTTT.

The V gene is TRBV10-3, the J gene TRBJ2-7, with 10 nucleotides matching TRBD2. CDR1 and CDR2 (germline): ENHRY, SYGVKD. With 3 bases clipped from V and 5 bases from J, the junction kept 7 bases outside the gene matches. The CDR3 is 15 residues long. The CDR3 loop reads CAISDWASGGNEQYF. The CDR3 nucleotides are TGTGCCATCAGTGATTGGGCTAGCGGGGGCAACGAGCAGTACTTC.

The gene calls are TRBV30 and TRBJ2-7; 8 nucleotides line up with TRBD1. Germline values: CDR1 GTSNPN, CDR2 SVGIG (reference sequence). With V trimmed by 5 bases and J by 7 bases, 4 bases remained unmatched. The CDR3 loop spans 11 amino acids. Here the CDR3 DNA reads TGTGCCTGGGACAGGGGAACGGAGCAGTACTTC. Translated, it gives CAWDRGTEQYF.

The CDR3 sequence: CASSAGTSVYEQYF. DNA for the CDR3: TGTGCCAGCAGCGCTGGGACTAGCGTCTACGAGCAGTACTTC. The chain combines TRBV7-8 with TRBJ2-7, with TRBD2 matching over 10 bases. Germline assignment: CDR1 SGHVS and CDR2 FQNEAQ. Trimming cost V 5 bases and J 3 bases; bases outside gene matches: 4. The CDR3 contains 14 residues.

The chain employs TRBV25-1 and TRBJ2-3; no definite D call. Germline V lookup: CDR1 MGHDK, CDR2 SYGVNS. The CDR3 covers 11 residues. Trimming shortened V by 6 bases and J by 4 bases, and 5 bases separated the two germline ends. The CDR3 spells CASRGADTQYF. DNA for the CDR3: TGTGCCAGCAGGGGCGCAGATACGCAGTATTTT. The full variable domain, with the rest looked up from reference TRBV25-1 and TRBJ2-3, is EADIYQTPRYLVIGTGKKITLECSQTMGHDKMYWYQQDPGMELHLIHYSYGVNSTEKGDLSSESTVSRIRTEHFPLTLESARPSHTSQYLCASRGADTQYFGPGTRLTVL.

The V gene is TRBV5-1, the J gene TRBJ2-7; 7 bases line up with TRBD1. This CDR3 is built from 15 residues. Germline CDR1 reads SGHRS; CDR2 reads YFSETQ. V shed 0 bases, J shed 3 bases, and the junction held 6 bases outside the gene matches. CDR3 residues: CASSLARQGVYEQYF. Here the CDR3 DNA reads TGCGCCAGCAGCTTGGCCAGGCAGGGGGTCTACGAGCAGTACTTC.

V usage is TRBV4-1 and J usage is TRBJ2-1; a weak D match, TRBD2 (5 bases). The V end lost 0 bases, the J end lost 0 bases, and 9 bases lay between the germline ends. This CDR3 region has 16 residues. Germline-derived CDR1 and CDR2 are MGHRA and YSYEKL. CDR3 sequence (DNA): TGCGCCAGCAGCCAAGAAGCGGTATCCTCCTACAATGAGCAGTTCTTC. This sequence encodes CASSQEAVSSYNEQFF.

The CDR3 reads CASSPDPGYSQPQHF. DNA of the CDR3: TGTGCCAGCAGCCCAGATCCAGGGTACAGTCAGCCCCAGCATTTT. This chain joins TRBV7-2 and TRBJ1-5; the D gene is possibly TRBD1 (5 bases). Germline V gene sequence: CDR1 SGHTA, CDR2 FQGNSA. The CDR3 spans 15 residues. Trimming removed 5 bases at V and 6 bases at J, with 17 bases between.

A single count supports this clone. The rearrangement uses TRBV18 and TRBJ1-1; D not resolved. V was pared by 4 bases and J by 1 base, with 7 bases between. This CDR3 region has 13 residues. In germline, CDR1 is KGHSH, CDR2 LQKENI. The CDR3: CASSRAANTEAFF. In DNA form, the CDR3 reads TGTGCCAGCTCACGCGCCGCGAACACTGAAGCTTTCTTT.

The chain recombines TRBV14 with TRBJ2-1; 11 nucleotides align to TRBD2. V trimming: 4 bases; J trimming: 5 bases; junction bases outside the gene matches: 7. CDR3 length: 16 residues. Germline loops: CDR1 SGHDN, CDR2 FVKESK. CDR3 nucleotides: TGTGCCAGCAGCCTCCTCGGACTAGCGGGCAACAATGAGCAGTTCTTC. It translates to CASSLLGLAGNNEQFF.

The chain has TRBV6-5 and TRBJ1-1, with D tentatively TRBD1 (5 bases). V shed 3 bases and J shed 4 bases, with 15 bases lying between them. The CDR3 loop spans 15 amino acids. The V gene's germline CDR1 is MNHEY and CDR2 SVGAGI. The DNA for the CDR3 is TGTGCCAGCAGTTATGGGGCAGGGAGGAGCACTGAAGCTTTCTTT. It translates to CASSYGAGRSTEAFF.

The genes are TRBV29-1 and TRBJ1-6; the match to TRBD1 covers 10 bases. The CDR3 sequence is 13 residues long. Per germline, CDR1 SQVTM and CDR2 ANQGSEA. V dropped 4 bases and J dropped 6; count of bases not matched to a gene: 0. This chain's CDR3 is CSVGQGANSPLHF. The CDR3 DNA reads TGCAGCGTTGGACAGGGGGCTAATTCACCCCTCCACTTT.

J is TRBJ2-1 and V is TRBV6-1, with TRBD2 identical over 8 bases. The CDR3 consists of 16 residues. CDR1 is MNHNS, CDR2 SASEGT, per germline. The V and J ends lost 2 bases and 0 bases, in that order; junction bases with no gene match: 3. For the CDR3, the DNA is TGTGCCAGCAGTGAATTTAGCGGGGTCTCCTACAATGAGCAGTTCTTC. Protein sequence: CASSEFSGVSYNEQFF.

V gene TRBV30 combines with J gene TRBJ1-6, with D possibly TRBD1 on 5 matching bases. The CDR3 runs 14 residues. V lost 1 base, J lost 5 bases, and 9 bases lay in between. The germline V gene has CDR1 GTSNPN and CDR2 SVGIG (reference sequence). CDR3 region: CAWSGRVDNSPLHF. CDR3 nucleotide sequence: TGTGCCTGGAGTGGCAGGGTTGATAATTCACCCCTCCACTTT. The full variable domain, in which reference TRBV30 and TRBJ1-6 provide the parts outside the CDR3, is SQTIHQWPATLVQPVGSPLSLECTVEGTSNPNLYWYRQAAGRGLQLLFYSVGIGQISSEVPQNLSASRPQDRQFILSSKKLLLSDSGFYLCAWSGRVDNSPLHFGNGTRLTVT.

A single count supports this clone. This chain uses TRBV7-6 with TRBJ1-1, with D maybe TRBD1 (6 bases). The CDR3 runs 15 residues. Trimming removed 1 base from V and 1 base from J, with 10 bases in between. CDR1 and CDR2 (germline): SGHVS, FNYEAQ. CDR3 coding DNA: TGTGCCAGCAGCTTAGAGGCAGGGGCGAACACTGAAGCTTTCTTT. Translation: CASSLEAGANTEAFF.